This record covers a single T cell receptor beta chain. This receptor's antigen is unknown. No much larger clone is present one base from it, and per-base qualities are unavailable. The CDR3 goes from the cysteine to the phenylalanine over 12 residues. CDR3 DNA is the only sequence kept; it has 36 bases, read in frame from the first base. The junction shows trimming of 8 bases on V and 7 bases on J, plus 15 bases between the germline ends. Sequences MNHEY (CDR1) and SMNVEV (CDR2) are obtained from the germline V gene (reference sequence). The data are from a study of shared clonotypes between healthy human individuals (dated by TCRdb to 2018 to 2020). Broadly, across the study: The cohort included a few men and a couple of women between 18 and 49 years of age. For each donor, three plates each were used for CD4 naive and CD4 memory, two plates were used for CD8 naive, and one plate was used for CD8 memory. To estimate repertoire size and how much clonotype sharing occurs between individuals, the study deeply sequenced the blood TCR repertoires of 5 or 6 healthy adults. To increase sequencing depth and limit assay-specific biases, different laboratories used diverse techniques to prepare libraries and sequence TCR repertoires. Per donor, leukapheresis produced somewhere between about 0.9 and 9 billion PBMCs. Points the paper makes about the study in general: Incomplete sequencing was indicated by rarefaction of sorted-subset datasets, despite the large sequencing depth. Because the study included only a small number of donors, the genetic and exposure-history diversity represented was limited. Pairwise subsampling led to the expectation that sequencing depth would affect the degree of clonotype sharing among donors. Naive subsets generally had larger estimated clonotype richness than memory subsets. Compared with non-shared clonotypes, clonotypes shared by all four sorted-subset donors had higher generation probabilities. About 5% of naive CD4, 3.5% of naive CD8, 2.3% of memory CD4, and around 0.4% of memory CD8 clonotypes were shared across several donors. Sampling was restricted to blood, and TCR repertoires in tissues likely differ from the TCR repertoires found in blood.

CD8 naive samples were CD45RO-negative cells positively selected for CCR7, giving a CD45RA+CCR7+ population that excluded TemRA cells. The donors were healthy, HIV-negative adults who had no recently reported acute infections or vaccinations. Every donor was a Caucasian adult living in Nashville, Tennessee, USA. Blood was collected by leukapheresis, and PBMCs were isolated by Ficoll-Histopaque density gradient centrifugation and then cryopreserved in liquid nitrogen vapor phase. Purity and quantity of every magnetically sorted T cell population were checked by analytical flow cytometry. Genomic DNA was isolated from each sorted fraction and quantified by UV absorbance on a Nanodrop 2000c. Using the deep immunoSEQ assay, TCR CDR3 regions were amplified from genomic DNA by multiplex PCR. Extracted genomic DNA from each cell subset was spread evenly across all wells of several immunoSEQ 96-well plates, with each plate serving as a replicate. Each replicate PCR for sorted subsets received roughly 0.2 ug genomic DNA, equal to roughly 30,000 T cell genomes. The purified libraries were quantified using a Qubit 3.0 fluorometer, sized with a Bioanalyzer 2100, and then quantified again using the KAPA Library Quantification kit. Every immunoSEQ 96-well plate was sequenced on a separate single-read 150-cycle Illumina NextSeq 550 flow cell. The authors processed their data as follows. Because the immunoSEQ output held only junctional sequences and lacked quality scores, the filtering could not match the filtering applied to full-length reads. Sequences were annotated with PyIR, a Python wrapper for IgBLAST v1.9, using IMGT germline references to assign V/J genes and CDR3. Reads were filtered out if the reads had weak V/J assignments (E-value above 1e-6), no CDR3, stop codons, out-of-frame junctions, or ambiguous translated residues. V3J clonotypes were defined by identical inferred V gene, J gene, and CDR3 amino acid sequence. To compute the percentage overlap between repertoires, the number of shared unique clonotypes was divided by the size of the smaller repertoire. Repertoire richness was assessed with RTK rarefaction, the Chao1 estimator, and Recon v2.1 estimates of unobserved clonotypes. Generation probabilities for all TCRbeta clonotypes obtained by the gDNA method from a handful of donors were computed using OLGA. Entries here come from immuneACCESS through TCRdb and include only in-frame sequences with V and J called. Some clones fail to appear in such tables; in the studies checked, an unresolved V gene covers under half of the shortfall, and the cause of the remainder is unknown. The DNA was the basis for D and trimming; V, J and clone size are from that table. Recorded for this sample are around 2,100,000 clones; approximately 94% of them occurred a single time. 1.2% of the sample is held by the ten biggest clonotypes.

This TCR was sampled from a man between 18 and 35 years old in good health. What was sequenced was naive CD8+ T cells sorted from blood. The meaning of the sample's cell subset or site label: CD45RA+CCR7+. The chain is encoded by TRBV27 joined to TRBJ2-7, with no reliable assignment of the D segment. The CDR3 corresponds to CASGPYILEQYF. In nucleotide form, the sequence is TGTGCCAGCGGGCCTTATATACTGGAGCAGTACTTC.